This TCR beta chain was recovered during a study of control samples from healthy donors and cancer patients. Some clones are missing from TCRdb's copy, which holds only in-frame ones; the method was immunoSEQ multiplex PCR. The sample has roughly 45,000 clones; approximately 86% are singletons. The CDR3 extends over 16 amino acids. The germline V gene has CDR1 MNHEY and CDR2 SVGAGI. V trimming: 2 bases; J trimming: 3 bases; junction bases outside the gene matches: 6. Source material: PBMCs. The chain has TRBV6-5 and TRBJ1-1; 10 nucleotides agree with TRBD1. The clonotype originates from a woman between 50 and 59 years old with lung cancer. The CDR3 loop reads CASSYDRGLRYTEAFF. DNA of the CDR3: TGTGCCAGCAGTTACGACAGGGGGCTAAGGTACACTGAAGCTTTCTTT.